The clone carrying this T cell receptor beta chain was counted only a few times. The data were taken from a study of blood T cell repertoires in COVID-19. Study-wide background: The United States, Italy and Spain supplied acute and convalescent COVID-19 samples. T cells, B-cell-depleted T cells, or PBMCs supplied cDNA or gDNA.

Using immunoSEQ multiplex PCR, the repertoire was profiled, and TCRdb retains in-frame clones only, with some absent. The repertoire holds under 150,000 clones, with 65% to 80% as singletons. Per germline, CDR1 SGHVS and CDR2 FQNEAQ. CDR3 length: 16 amino acids. V was trimmed by 0 bases and J by 0 bases, leaving 8 bases between them. V gene TRBV7-8 combines with J gene TRBJ2-2; D is perhaps TRBD2 (6 bases). Material for sequencing was peripheral blood. The clonotype originates from a man between 60 and 75 years old with acute or convalescent COVID-19. The CDR3 bases are TGTGCCAGCAGCTTAGCGGGACTCCCGAACACCGGGGAGCTGTTTTTT. Amino acid sequence: CASSLAGLPNTGELFF.